The clone carrying this T cell receptor (beta chain) was seen only a few times. The antigen is undetermined. V was cut by 7 bases and J by 3 bases, with 6 bases left in between. Germline loops: CDR1 SNHLY, CDR2 FYNNEI. This CDR3 comprises 11 residues. This entry belongs to a study of shared clonotypes between healthy human individuals. TCRdb keeps only in-frame clones here, not all; method: immunoSEQ multiplex PCR. There are 600,000 to 750,000 clones in the sample; 90% occur only once, and roughly 36% lies in the top ten. General study findings and limits: Naive subsets, compared against memory subsets, generally had larger estimated richness values.

The chain is built from TRBV2 and TRBJ1-1, with D hard to call. The TCR was taken from a man between 18 and 29 years old in good health. Some clones in this sample may be carry-over from other donors' samples. The sequenced sample was memory CD8+ T cells from PBMCs. As for subset: CD45RO+ cells pooled with CCR7-negative TemRA cells. The CDR3 spells CASMSYTEAFF. CDR3 in DNA: TGTGCCAGCATGTCGTACACTGAAGCTTTCTTT. The complete variable domain, with remaining parts taken from reference TRBV2 and TRBJ1-1, reads EPEVTQTPSHQVTQMGQEVILRCVPISNHLYFYWYRQILGQKVEFLVSFYNNEISEKSEIFDDQFSVERPDGSNFTLKIRSTKLEDSAMYFCASMSYTEAFFGQGTRLTVV.